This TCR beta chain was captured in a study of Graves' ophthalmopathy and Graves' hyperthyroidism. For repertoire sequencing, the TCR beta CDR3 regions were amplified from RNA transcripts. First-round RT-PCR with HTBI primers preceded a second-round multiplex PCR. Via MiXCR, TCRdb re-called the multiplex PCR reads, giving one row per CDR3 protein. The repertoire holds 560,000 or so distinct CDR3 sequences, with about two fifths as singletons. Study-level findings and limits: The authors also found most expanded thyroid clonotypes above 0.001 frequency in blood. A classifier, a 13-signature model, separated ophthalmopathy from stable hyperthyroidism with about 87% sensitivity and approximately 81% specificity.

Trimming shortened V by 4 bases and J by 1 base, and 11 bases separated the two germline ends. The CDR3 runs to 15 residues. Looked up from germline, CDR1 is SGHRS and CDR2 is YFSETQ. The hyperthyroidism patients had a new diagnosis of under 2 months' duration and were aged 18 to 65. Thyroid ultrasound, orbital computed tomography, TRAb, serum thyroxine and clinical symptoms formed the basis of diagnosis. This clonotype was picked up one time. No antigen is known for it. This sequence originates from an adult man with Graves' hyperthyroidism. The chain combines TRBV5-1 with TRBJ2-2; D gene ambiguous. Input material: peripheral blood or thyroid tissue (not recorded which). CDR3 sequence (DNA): TGCGCCAGCAGCCCCTTACCTAAGAACACCGGGGAGCTGTTTTTT. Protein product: CASSPLPKNTGELFF.